This T cell receptor (beta chain) is from a study of blood T cell repertoires in COVID-19. The wider study: Samples taken during acute and convalescent COVID-19 were collected in the United States, Italy and Spain. The analysed material was cDNA or gDNA that came from T cells, B-cell-depleted T cells, or PBMCs.

Per the original data handling: Estimation of nucleated cell counts was performed using reference gene primer amplification. TCRdb keeps only in-frame clones here, not all; method: immunoSEQ multiplex PCR. D and trimming come from the DNA, and the V and J calls and clone size come from that table. The sample gives some 300,000 clones, 86% of which show up once; around 12% is in the top ten. The Seattle site enrolled patients during active infection and followed them longitudinally. Trimming shortened V by 3 bases and J by 7 bases, and 12 bases separated the two germline ends. Germline V gene sequence: CDR1 DFQATT, CDR2 SNEGSKA (reference sequence). The CDR3 sequence is 13 residues long.

The sample comprised peripheral blood. This chain joins TRBV20-1 and TRBJ1-4, with D possibly being TRBD1 (6 bases). This receptor was identified in a woman aged 70-85 years with COVID-19, enrolled during active disease. The CDR3 DNA is TGCAGTGCTAGTAGGGGGGGGGTTGAAAAACTGTTTTTT. Protein product: CSASRGGVEKLFF.